A single sample is the source of the 20 T cell receptor beta chains below, sequenced in a study of T cell clones after liver transplantation. Repertoires were generated with immunoSEQ multiplex PCR, while TCRdb's copy carries only in-frame clones and drops some. Of 50,000 to 60,000 clones listed, 60% to 80% were seen once; the top ten hold around 9.7%. Sequenced here: CD4+ T cells from blood, sampled at the 22-month timepoint. The receptors originated from a human patient who received a liver transplant. Some T cells may be supplied by the graft donor.

V is TRBV5-1 and J is TRBJ1-4, with D perhaps matching TRBD1 (5 bases). V was cut by 1 base and J by 7 bases, with 11 bases left in between. Germline V gene lookup returns CDR1 SGHRS and CDR2 YFSETQ. The CDR3 contains 14 residues. This chain's CDR3 is CASSLRGEGEKLFF. CDR3 nucleotides: TGCGCCAGCAGCTTGCGAGGGGAGGGTGAAAAACTGTTTTTT.

The chain combines TRBV29-1 with TRBJ1-1; TRBD1 aligns across 10 bases. With V trimmed by 7 bases and J by 4 bases, 3 bases remained unmatched. The CDR3 sequence is 12 residues long. CDR1 and CDR2 from the germline V gene are SQVTM and ANQGSEA. The CDR3 reads CSGGQGGTEAFF. The CDR3 nucleotides are TGCAGCGGCGGACAGGGGGGCACTGAAGCTTTCTTT.

The chain carries TRBV4-1 and TRBJ1-1, with 8 bases aligning to TRBD1. The CDR3 consists of 15 residues. The ends lost 4 bases at V and 1 base at J; junction bases unmatched: 5. Per germline, CDR1 MGHRA and CDR2 YSYEKL. The CDR3: CASSLRGQENTEAFF. The CDR3 DNA follows: TGCGCCAGCAGCCTCCGGGGACAGGAGAACACTGAAGCTTTCTTT.

The count of this clone is one. V is TRBV12-5 and J is TRBJ1-2; a weak D match, TRBD1 (5 bases). The CDR3 has 13 residues. Trimming removed 5 bases at V and 4 bases at J, with 11 bases between. CDR1 and CDR2 (germline): LGHNT, FRNRAP. The CDR3 here is CASGVEGIYGYTF. DNA of the CDR3: TGTGCTAGTGGTGTCGAGGGGATCTATGGCTACACCTTC.

This chain uses TRBV4-2 with TRBJ2-5; tentatively, D is TRBD1 (7 bases). The CDR3 length is 16 residues. Germline V CDR1 and CDR2: LGHNA, YNFKEQ. The V gene lost 0 bases and the J gene lost 4 bases, with 15 bases spanning the gap. This CDR3 is CASSQDGSGGGETQYF. The CDR3 DNA sequence: TGTGCCAGCAGCCAAGATGGGTCAGGGGGAGGAGAGACCCAGTACTTC.

This clone showed up just a few times. This rearrangement joins TRBV28 to TRBJ1-1; 7 bases line up with TRBD1. The CDR3 is made up of 16 amino acids. In germline, CDR1 is MDHEN, CDR2 SYDVKM. The V segment lost 6 bases and the J segment 0 bases; nucleotides outside the gene matches: 10. The CDR3 nucleotides are TGTGCCAGCAGGGGACCTCAGGGACAGATGAACACTGAAGCTTTCTTT. It yields the protein CASRGPQGQMNTEAFF.

This clone came up a few times. This sequence joins TRBV9 and TRBJ2-3; TRBD2 matches 10 bases. Germline values: CDR1 SGDLS, CDR2 YYNGEE. This CDR3 contains 17 residues. V lost 5 bases to trimming and J lost 4 bases; unmatched junction nucleotides: 13. CDR3 residues: CASSPTPSGGNADTQYF. The CDR3 bases are TGTGCCAGCAGTCCTACCCCTAGCGGGGGAAACGCAGATACGCAGTATTTT.

V gene TRBV10-3 combines with J gene TRBJ2-3; 9 bases match TRBD2. V lost 4 bases and J lost 4; bases outside the gene matches: 3. The CDR3 runs to 14 residues. CDR1 is ENHRY and CDR2 is SYGVKD in the germline V gene. The CDR3 region is CAISVGLASDTQYF. The CDR3 nucleotides read TGTGCCATCAGTGTGGGACTAGCTTCAGATACGCAGTATTTT.

The sample holds a few counts of this clone. The chain is built from TRBV4-1 and TRBJ1-3, with D hard to call. V was shortened by 4 bases and J by 3 bases, with 7 bases between the two germline ends. CDR1 and CDR2 (germline): MGHRA, YSYEKL. The CDR3 loop spans 13 amino acids. CDR3 bases: TGCGCCAGCAGCCTGGGTGATGGAAACACCATATATTTT. Residues: CASSLGDGNTIYF.

This clone has only one observation. This rearrangement joins TRBV16 to TRBJ1-5; D is undetermined. Trimming left V 0 bases short and J 0 bases short, with 12 bases between. The CDR3 contains 17 residues. Germline assignment: CDR1 KGHSY and CDR2 FQNENV. The CDR3, as DNA: TGTGCCAGCAGCCAATCTTGGGATAGGTATAGCAATCAGCCCCAGCATTTT. It yields the protein CASSQSWDRYSNQPQHF. The entire variable domain, with the rest obtained from reference TRBV16 and TRBJ1-5, is as follows: GEEVAQTPKHLVRGEGQKAKLYCAPIKGHSYVFWYQQVLKNEFKFLISFQNENVFDETGMPKERFSAKCLPNSPCSLEIQATKLEDSAVYFCASSQSWDRYSNQPQHFGDGTRLSIL.

The V call is TRBV2, the J call TRBJ1-1; D call uncertain. Germline-derived CDR1 and CDR2 are SNHLY and FYNNEI. The length of the CDR3 is 13 residues. Trimming shortened V by 8 bases and J by 2 bases, and 12 bases separated the two germline ends. CDR3 DNA: TGTGCCAGCGTAGAACAGAGTAACACTGAAGCTTTCTTT. Translation gives CASVEQSNTEAFF.

The chain employs TRBV7-8 and TRBJ2-2, with 9 bases identical to TRBD1. In germline, CDR1 is SGHVS, CDR2 FQNEAQ. V shed 0 bases, J shed 2 bases, and the junction held 4 bases outside the gene matches. The CDR3 contains 17 residues. The CDR3 sequence: CASSLAHRGPNTGELFF. The CDR3, as DNA: TGTGCCAGCAGCTTAGCCCACAGGGGGCCTAACACCGGGGAGCTGTTTTTT. Using reference TRBV7-8 and TRBJ2-2 for the parts outside the CDR3, the full variable domain is GAGVSQSPRYKVAKRGQDVALRCDPISGHVSLFWYQQALGQGPEFLTYFQNEAQLDKSGLPSDRFFAERPEGSVSTLKIQRTQQEDSAVYLCASSLAHRGPNTGELFFGEGSRLTVL.

This rearrangement joins TRBV5-4 to TRBJ2-7; D is possibly TRBD2 (8 bases). The CDR3 runs to 16 residues. The V end lost 7 bases, the J end lost 4 bases, and 24 bases lay between the germline ends. Germline V gene sequence: CDR1 SGHNT, CDR2 YYREEE (reference sequence). The CDR3 protein is CASSPRGGQIQYEQYF. The CDR3, as DNA: TGTGCCAGCTCCCCCCGGGGGGGACAGATCCAATACGAGCAGTACTTC.

V gene TRBV19 combines with J gene TRBJ1-2; TRBD1 matches at 8 bases. This CDR3 region has 15 residues. V lost 5 bases, J lost 4 bases, and 9 bases stayed unmatched. Germline V gene lookup returns CDR1 LNHDA and CDR2 SQIVND (reference sequence). CDR3 in DNA: TGTGCCAGTAGTCCCACAGGGGGAGACAGCTATGGCTACACCTTC. Translation gives CASSPTGGDSYGYTF.

This clone has just a few counts. This chain links TRBV20-1 with TRBJ1-1; D not certain. Germline V lookup: CDR1 DFQATT, CDR2 SNEGSKA (reference sequence). Trimming shortened V by 2 bases and J by 5 bases, and 6 bases separated the two germline ends. There are 11 residues in the CDR3. The CDR3 spells CSARLLTEAFF. CDR3 nucleotide sequence: TGCAGTGCTAGACTTCTGACTGAAGCTTTCTTT.

The chain links TRBV25-1 to TRBJ2-7; D remains unclear. Germline V gene lookup returns CDR1 MGHDK and CDR2 SYGVNS. The ends were cut back, 7 bases at V and 3 bases at J, with 19 bases in the middle. This CDR3 contains 15 residues. The CDR3 protein is CASKTSDKAVYEQYF. CDR3 nucleotide sequence: TGTGCCAGCAAAACCTCTGACAAGGCCGTCTACGAGCAGTACTTC.

This CDR3 is CASSMFPGGDYGYTF. CDR3 DNA sequence: TGTGCCAGTAGTATGTTCCCGGGAGGGGACTATGGCTACACCTTC. V and J are TRBV19 and TRBJ1-2; D might be TRBD1 (5 bases). V was cut by 3 bases and J by 3 bases, with 14 bases left in between. Germline loops: CDR1 LNHDA, CDR2 SQIVND (reference sequence). The CDR3 totals 15 residues. The full variable domain, in which reference TRBV19 and TRBJ1-2 provide the parts outside the CDR3, is DGGITQSPKYLFRKEGQNVTLSCEQNLNHDAMYWYRQDPGQGLRLIYYSQIVNDFQKGDIAEGYSVSREKKESFPLTVTSAQKNPTAFYLCASSMFPGGDYGYTFGSGTRLTVV.

This chain joins TRBV5-6 and TRBJ2-7; 9 positions agree with TRBD1. The CDR3 consists of 16 residues. J lost 7 bases, V lost 4 bases, and 15 bases had no gene match. Germline CDR1 SGHDT, CDR2 YYEEEE. The CDR3 coding sequence is TGTGCCAGCAGCGCGGTCGGGACAGGGCCTCGGAGGGAGCAGTACTTC. Amino acid sequence: CASSAVGTGPRREQYF.

For this clone: The same CDR3 is also encoded by other DNA sequences in this sample. The chain couples TRBV5-1 to TRBJ2-5; 8 nucleotides line up with TRBD1. Per the germline V gene, CDR1 is SGHRS and CDR2 is YFSETQ. The CDR3 is 13 residues long. V lost 4 bases and J lost 4; bases outside the gene matches: 3. The CDR3 here is CASSSTGGETQYF. The CDR3 region has the DNA TGCGCCAGCAGCAGCACAGGGGGAGAGACCCAGTACTTC.

The V and J genes are TRBV6-1 and TRBJ2-7, with 9 bases lining up with TRBD2. The CDR3 is made up of 16 amino acids. Trimming took 4 bases from V and 1 from J; bases not matched to a gene: 8. Germline CDR1 MNHNS, CDR2 SASEGT. The CDR3 sequence is CASSGGGGGLSYEQYF. CDR3 nucleotides: TGTGCCAGCAGTGGGGGCGGGGGGGGCCTTTCCTACGAGCAGTACTTC.